This TCR beta chain was found in a study of blood T cell repertoires in COVID-19. Study-level background: The United States, Italy and Spain provided the acute and convalescent COVID-19 samples.

V was shortened by 7 bases and J by 8 bases, with 17 bases between the two germline ends. CDR1 is SQVTM, CDR2 ANQGSEA, per germline. The CDR3 is 12 residues long. Under the authors' procedure: Amplification of reference gene primers provided the estimated nucleated cell counts. Sequencing used immunoSEQ multiplex PCR; TCRdb keeps in-frame clones, though not all of them. V, J and clone size derive from that table, while D and trimming were established from the DNA sequence. The data show 150,000 to 200,000 clones, 80% to 90% seen once. The sequence was obtained from a man aged 45-65 years who had recovered from COVID-19. Sequencing input: PBMCs or T cells enriched from blood (not recorded which). V usage is TRBV29-1 and J usage is TRBJ1-2, with D possibly being TRBD1 (5 bases). The CDR3 coding sequence is TGCAGCGCCGCAACAGGCCTCGGCGGCTACACCTTC. This translates into CSAATGLGGYTF.